This TCR beta chain was captured by sequencing in a study of OX40 agonist ivuxolimab in advanced cancers. Points from the study as a whole: No antigen was identified for the clonally expanded peripheral T cells. Partly responding patients at 0.1-3.0 mg/kg showed some of the smallest clonal expansion.

To note about this clone: Its antigen is as yet unknown.

Produced via immunoSEQ multiplex PCR; TCRdb's table is partial and in-frame only. The table shows 80,000 or so clones, with around 90% occurring only once. The TCR originated in an adult with an advanced solid tumor such as melanoma, head and neck, liver or kidney cancer. Sequences were derived from CD4+ or CD8+ T cells sorted from blood, sampled in a trial of the OX40 agonist ivuxolimab.

Here the CDR3 DNA reads TGTGCCAGCAGCTTGATGCCAGCCGGGAGGGGCTACACCTTC. Protein sequence: CASSLMPAGRGYTF. The V call is TRBV5-5, the J call TRBJ1-2; D uncertain. Germline CDR1 SGHKS, CDR2 YYEKEE (reference sequence). The V gene lost 1 base and the J gene lost 8 bases, with 15 bases spanning the gap. CDR3 length equals 14 residues.